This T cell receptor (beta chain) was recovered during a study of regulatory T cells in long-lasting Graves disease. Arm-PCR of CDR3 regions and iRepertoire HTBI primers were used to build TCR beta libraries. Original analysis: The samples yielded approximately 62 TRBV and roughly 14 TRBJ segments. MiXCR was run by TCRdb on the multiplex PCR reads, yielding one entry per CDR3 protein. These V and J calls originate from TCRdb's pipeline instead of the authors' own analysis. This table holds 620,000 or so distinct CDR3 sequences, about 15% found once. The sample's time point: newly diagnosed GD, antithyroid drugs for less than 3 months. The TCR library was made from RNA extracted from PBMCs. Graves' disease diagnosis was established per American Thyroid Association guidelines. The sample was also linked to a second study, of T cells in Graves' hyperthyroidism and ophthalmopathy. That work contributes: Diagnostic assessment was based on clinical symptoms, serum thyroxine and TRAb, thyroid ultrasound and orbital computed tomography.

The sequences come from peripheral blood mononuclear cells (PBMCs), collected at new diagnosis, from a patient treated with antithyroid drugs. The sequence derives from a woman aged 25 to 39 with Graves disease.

CDR3 region: CAWSTGQGLGNTIYF. For the CDR3, the DNA is TGTGCCTGGAGTACGGGACAGGGCCTGGGAAACACCATATATTTT. V gene TRBV30 combines with J gene TRBJ1-3; 9 nucleotides match TRBD1. The CDR3 covers 15 residues. V trimming: 2 bases; J trimming: 4 bases; junction bases outside the gene matches: 6. CDR1 is GTSNPN and CDR2 is SVGIG in the germline V gene (reference sequence).